This TCR beta chain was captured in a study of shared T cell receptors in the human thymus. The CDR3 is 15 residues long. The V gene's germline CDR1 is SGDLS and CDR2 YYNGEE. V lost 0 bases, J lost 6 bases, and 1 base stayed unmatched. Here immunoSEQ multiplex PCR was the method, and the copy in TCRdb shows in-frame clones only, minus some. The sample has hundreds of thousands of clones, around 87% seen once; the top ten hold 0.009% to 0.0095%. Another study also made use of these data, one on human thymus T cells. That source notes: Thymic and blood repertoires appeared to display a bias in their usage of V and J genes.

The rearrangement links TRBV9 to TRBJ2-1; TRBD1 matches 12 bases. The sequenced material came from thymocytes. The sequence was collected from a boy in the first two years of life with a congenital heart defect. CDR3 sequence reads: CASSVEGQGANEQFF. The DNA of the CDR3 is TGTGCCAGCAGCGTAGAGGGACAGGGGGCCAATGAGCAGTTCTTC.